This T cell receptor beta chain was sequenced in a study of shared clonotypes between healthy human individuals. Replicate PCRs from sorted subsets contained 200 ng DNA, which is around 30,000 T cell genomes. Assay used: immunoSEQ multiplex PCR; TCRdb lists only in-frame clones, some missing. The repertoire holds about 2 million clones, with around 96% as singletons. Note on this clone: Its antigen is currently unknown.

Naive CD8 cells lacked CD45RO, underwent positive selection for CCR7 and left out terminally differentiated effector memory CD45RA+ cells. Findings of the study overall: When naive CD4 clonotypes were compared across a few donors, about 4.8% were shared. Generally, estimated richness proved larger in naive subsets than it did in memory subsets.

V shed 3 bases and J 5 bases; nucleotides not matched to a gene: 4. Looked up from germline, CDR1 is MNHEY and CDR2 is SMNVEV (reference sequence). The CDR3 consists of 13 residues. The sample taken for sequencing was naive CD8+ T cells sorted from blood. V gene TRBV27 combines with J gene TRBJ2-7, with 7 positions matching TRBD2. The receptor was derived from a man aged 18 to 29 in good health. Here the CDR3 reads CASSLGRADEQYF. The CDR3 DNA follows: TGTGCCAGCAGTTTGGGGAGGGCCGACGAGCAGTACTTC.